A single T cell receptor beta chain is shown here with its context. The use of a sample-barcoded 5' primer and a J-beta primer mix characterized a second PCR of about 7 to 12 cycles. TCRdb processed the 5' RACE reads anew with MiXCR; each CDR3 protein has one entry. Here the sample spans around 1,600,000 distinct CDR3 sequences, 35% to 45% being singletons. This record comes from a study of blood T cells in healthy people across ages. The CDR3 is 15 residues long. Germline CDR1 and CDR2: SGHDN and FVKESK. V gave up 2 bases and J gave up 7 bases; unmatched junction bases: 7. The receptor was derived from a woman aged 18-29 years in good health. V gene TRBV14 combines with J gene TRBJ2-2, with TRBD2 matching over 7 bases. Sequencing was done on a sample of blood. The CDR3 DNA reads TGTGCCAGCAGCCAACTCGCGGGAGAGGACGGGGAGCTGTTTTTT. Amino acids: CASSQLAGEDGELFF.